The 15 T cell receptor beta chains below all came from one sample that was sequenced in a study of identical twins. TCRdb re-called the 5' RACE reads through MiXCR, storing one row per CDR3 protein. Counted here are a few hundred thousand distinct CDR3 sequences, roughly 15% occurring once; the ten biggest clones make up nearly 0.45%. Another study also made use of these data, one on yellow fever vaccine responses in identical twins.

Specimen: CD4+ T cells sorted from blood. These receptors all stem from a woman under 30 in good health.

V is TRBV3-1 and J is TRBJ2-7; tentatively, D is TRBD1 (6 bases). Trimming pared 4 bases from V and 3 bases from J, leaving 13 bases between. This CDR3 region has 14 residues. Germline V gene data show CDR1 as LGHDT and CDR2 as YNNKEL (reference sequence). The CDR3: CASSPGTKYYEQYV. Here the CDR3 DNA reads TGTGCCAGCAGCCCGGGGACAAAATACTACGAGCAGTACGTC.

Regarding this clonotype: This CDR3 is missing its conserved last phenylalanine or tryptophan, likely due to a read error. The chain is built from TRBV4-1 and TRBJ1-1, with a possible D match to TRBD1 (5 bases). There are 14 residues in the CDR3. Trimming cost V 3 bases and J 7 bases, with 15 bases left between them. The germline V gene has CDR1 MGHRA and CDR2 YSYEKL. CDR3 amino acids: CASSHPTVSGEAFL. As DNA, the CDR3 is TGCGCCAGCAGCCACCCGACAGTTTCTGGTGAAGCTTTCCTT.

This clonotype has ten or more counts. The chain joins TRBV3-1 to TRBJ2-5; D is possibly TRBD1 (6 bases). V gave up 3 bases and J gave up 5 bases, with 16 bases separating them. CDR3 length: 15 residues. CDR1 is LGHDT, CDR2 YNNKEL, per germline (reference sequence). This chain's CDR3 is CASSQGTFRVETQYF. The CDR3, as DNA: TGTGCCAGCAGCCAGGGGACATTTCGTGTGGAGACCCAGTACTTC.

This clonotype was counted only a few times. The chain employs TRBV7-2 and TRBJ2-3, with a weak D call TRBD2 (6 bases). V lost 5 bases, J lost 5 bases, and 11 bases lay in between. Germline CDR1 is SGHTA and CDR2 is FQGNSA. This CDR3 contains 13 residues. The CDR3 loop reads CASSPRTIDTQYF. The CDR3 DNA follows: TGTGCCAGCAGCCCGAGGACTATAGATACGCAGTATTTT.

This clonotype has more than one count but fewer than ten. V gene TRBV11-1 combines with J gene TRBJ2-1; tentatively, D is TRBD2 (6 bases). The CDR3 totals 18 residues. V dropped 2 bases and J dropped 4 bases, with 21 bases sitting between them. Germline V gives CDR1 SGHAT, CDR2 FQDESV (reference sequence). This CDR3 reads CASSLSAMAGLRYNEQFF. The CDR3 region has the DNA TGTGCCAGCAGCTTAAGTGCTATGGCGGGGCTTAGGTACAATGAGCAGTTCTTC.

The chain links TRBV4-1 to TRBJ2-1, with TRBD2 identical over 7 bases. The CDR3 loop spans 17 amino acids. Looked up from germline, CDR1 is MGHRA and CDR2 is YSYEKL. The V segment lost 0 bases and the J segment 7 bases; nucleotides outside the gene matches: 12. The CDR3 coding sequence is TGCGCCAGCAGCCAAGATTACATCGTACCGGGGGGTAATGAGCAGTTCTTC. Translating gives CASSQDYIVPGGNEQFF.

The sample holds a few counts of this clonotype. The conserved phenylalanine or tryptophan normally closing the CDR3 is absent here, so this likely arose from a read error. This chain uses TRBV5-1 with TRBJ2-5, with D tentatively TRBD1 (5 bases). The ends were cut back, 4 bases at V and 1 base at J, with 14 bases in the middle. The CDR3 contains 15 residues. The germline V gene has CDR1 SGHRS and CDR2 YFSETQ. The CDR3 protein is CASSPDNTLQETQYL. Written as DNA, the CDR3 is TGCGCCAGCAGCCCGGACAACACCCTCCAAGAGACCCAGTACCTC.

This clonotype was seen only a few times. The chain combines TRBV18 with TRBJ2-1; 8 nucleotides align to TRBD1. J lost 7 bases, V lost 3 bases, and 8 bases had no gene match. CDR1 KGHSH and CDR2 LQKENI come from the germline V gene. This CDR3 has 15 residues. The CDR3: CASSPFQGAENEQFF. The CDR3 DNA reads as TGTGCCAGCTCACCCTTCCAGGGGGCGGAAAATGAGCAGTTCTTC.

The V gene is TRBV12-3 or TRBV12-4, the J gene TRBJ2-4; D not resolved. The CDR3 extends over 12 amino acids. V was trimmed by 7 bases and J by 6 bases, leaving 10 bases between them. In nucleotides, the CDR3 is TGTGCCAGCACCCCCGGGTTAAACATTCAGTACTTC. The encoded protein is CASTPGLNIQYF.

The chain couples TRBV24-1 to TRBJ1-2; D ambiguous. The V gene lost 4 bases and the J gene lost 6 bases, with 14 bases spanning the gap. The V gene's germline CDR1 is KGHDR and CDR2 SFDVKD. This CDR3 has 14 amino acids. CDR3 in DNA: TGTGCCACCAGTGACCATCAAACAGTTCATGGCTACACCTTC. It is translated as CATSDHQTVHGYTF.

The V and J genes are TRBV12-3 or TRBV12-4 and TRBJ2-2, with D possibly matching TRBD2 (6 bases). CDR3 length equals 12 residues. Trimming took 5 bases from V and 6 from J, leaving 7 bases between them. In nucleotides, the CDR3 is TGTGCCAGCAGTACGGGGGCCGGGGAGCTGTTTTTT. It is translated as CASSTGAGELFF.

This clonotype was observed a handful of times. J is TRBJ1-1 and V is TRBV7-6; unclear D gene. Trimming stripped 5 bases from V and 7 bases from J, with 20 bases between. This CDR3 region has 15 residues. The germline gives CDR1 SGHVS, CDR2 FNYEAQ. Here the CDR3 reads CASSPIFYWDIEAFF. Here the CDR3 DNA reads TGTGCCAGCAGCCCGATTTTTTACTGGGATATTGAAGCTTTCTTT. Based on the CDR3 plus reference TRBV7-6 and TRBJ1-1, the full variable domain is GAGVSQSPRYKVTKRGQDVALRCDPISGHVSLYWYRQALGQGPEFLTYFNYEAQQDKSGLPNDRFSAERPEGSISTLTIQRTEQRDSAMYRCASSPIFYWDIEAFFGQGTRLTVV.

In DNA, the CDR3 is TGTGCCACCAGTGATTTGCAGAGGGGGCTGGGGACCGGGGAGCTGTTTTTT. Residues: CATSDLQRGLGTGELFF. The chain uses TRBV24-1 and TRBJ2-2; 7 bases match TRBD1. The CDR3 spans 17 residues. In germline, CDR1 is KGHDR, CDR2 SFDVKD. The V gene end was trimmed by 0 bases and the J gene end by 5 bases; junction bases not matched to a gene: 8.

The rearrangement links TRBV12-3 or TRBV12-4 to TRBJ1-3, with D possibly being TRBD1 (5 bases). The V end lost 5 bases, the J end lost 7 bases, and 15 bases lay between the germline ends. This CDR3 is 14 amino acids long. Here the CDR3 DNA reads TGTGCCAGCAGTGATAACGGACATGGGAACACCATATATTTT. Translation: CASSDNGHGNTIYF.

The chain links TRBV6-5 to TRBJ2-3, with 9 bases aligning to TRBD2. The V segment lost 5 bases and the J segment 2 bases; nucleotides outside the gene matches: 5. The CDR3 runs to 15 residues. Germline assignment: CDR1 MNHEY and CDR2 SVGAGI. The CDR3 protein is CASSLLAGTTDTQYF. In DNA, the CDR3 is TGTGCCAGCAGTCTACTAGCGGGTACCACAGATACGCAGTATTTT.